What follows are 32 T cell receptor beta chains derived from one specimen sequenced in a study of blood T cell repertoires in COVID-19. The data were produced by immunoSEQ multiplex PCR, yet TCRdb's version contains in-frame clones alone and is incomplete. The sample lists some 250,000 clones, more than 70% occurring once. Sequencing used peripheral blood. The receptors here all came from an elderly man with acute or convalescent COVID-19.

This clone was observed once. This chain connects TRBV11-1 to TRBJ1-1; D call uncertain. The germline V gene has CDR1 SGHAT and CDR2 FQDESV (reference sequence). V gave up 2 bases and J gave up 8 bases, with 15 bases separating them. This CDR3 contains 14 residues. The CDR3, as DNA: TGTGCCAGCAGCTTATATCGGGTGACGGGAGAAGCTTTCTTT. Protein: CASSLYRVTGEAFF.

This sequence joins TRBV15 and TRBJ1-2; TRBD1 matches at 7 bases. Germline V gene sequence: CDR1 LNHNV, CDR2 YYDKDF (reference sequence). The CDR3 loop spans 13 amino acids. The V segment lost 3 bases and the J segment 3 bases; nucleotides outside the gene matches: 1. CDR3 protein: CATSSDRDYGYTF. The CDR3 coding sequence is TGTGCCACCAGCAGCGACAGGGACTATGGCTACACCTTC.

The chain recombines TRBV12-3 or TRBV12-4 with TRBJ2-1; D call uncertain. V lost 6 bases to trimming and J lost 6 bases, with 9 bases between them. This CDR3 is built from 12 residues. CDR3 DNA: TGTGCCAGCAGGCCGTCCGGCAATGAGCAGTTCTTC. Translating gives CASRPSGNEQFF.

The CDR3 nucleotides read TGTGCCAGCAGCAAGACAGGGTCGGGGTCTAGGTACGAGCAGTACTTC. Amino acid sequence: CASSKTGSGSRYEQYF. The chain uses TRBV5-6 and TRBJ2-7; 7 bases map to TRBD1. The CDR3 length is 16 residues. Per the germline V gene, CDR1 is SGHDT and CDR2 is YYEEEE. V lost 4 bases and J lost 4; bases outside the gene matches: 14.

This clone has more than one count but fewer than ten. This rearrangement joins TRBV28 to TRBJ1-4; no definite D call. Trimming cost V 5 bases and J 7 bases, with 17 bases left between them. Germline values: CDR1 MDHEN, CDR2 SYDVKM. The CDR3 loop spans 15 amino acids. CDR3 nucleotide sequence: TGTGCCAGCAGTGTACAACGGGGAGTTAGTGAAAAACTGTTTTTT. Translation: CASSVQRGVSEKLFF.

The chain carries TRBV5-1 and TRBJ2-1, with 9 positions matching TRBD1. The CDR3 sequence is 13 residues long. V shed 4 bases and J 9 bases; nucleotides not matched to a gene: 5. From germline, CDR1 is SGHRS and CDR2 YFSETQ. The CDR3 bases are TGCGCCAGCAGCCTCGGGACAGGGAGTGAGCAGTTCTTC. It specifies CASSLGTGSEQFF.

The gene calls are TRBV2 and TRBJ2-1, with 12 bases fitting TRBD2. V lost 7 bases and J lost 8; bases outside the gene matches: 6. The CDR3 consists of 14 residues. Germline V CDR1 and CDR2: SNHLY, FYNNEI. This CDR3 reads CASNLAGGGDEQFF. For the CDR3, the DNA is TGTGCCAGCAACCTAGCGGGAGGGGGGGATGAGCAGTTCTTC.

The chain combines TRBV4-3 with TRBJ2-4, with TRBD1 matching over 9 bases. Germline trimming cut 1 base from V and 1 base from J; bases unmatched to any gene: 5. The CDR3 covers 17 residues. Germline CDR1 is LGHNA and CDR2 is YSLEER. The CDR3 DNA is TGCGCCAGCAGCCAAGTAACAGGGGGCGCGGCCAAAAACATTCAGTACTTC. It translates to CASSQVTGGAAKNIQYF.

The chain carries TRBV19 and TRBJ2-7; 8 nucleotides match TRBD2. Germline CDR1 LNHDA, CDR2 SQIVND (reference sequence). V trimming: 5 bases; J trimming: 5 bases; junction bases outside the gene matches: 14. This CDR3 has 16 amino acids. CDR3 residues: CASSSEGAGVTNEQYF. The CDR3 DNA follows: TGTGCCAGTAGTTCCGAAGGAGCGGGAGTGACAAACGAGCAGTACTTC.

The V and J genes are TRBV25-1 and TRBJ1-4, with TRBD1 matching over 7 bases. In germline, CDR1 is MGHDK, CDR2 SYGVNS. The CDR3 totals 13 residues. The V segment lost 3 bases and the J segment 11 bases; nucleotides outside the gene matches: 6. DNA of the CDR3: TGTGCCAGCAGTGAGGTGGCAGGGGGGAAACTGTTTTTT. Translated, it gives CASSEVAGGKLFF.

The chain couples TRBV7-8 to TRBJ2-3, with D perhaps TRBD2 (5 bases). V shed 1 base and J shed 5 bases, with 13 bases lying between them. The CDR3 has 15 amino acids. The germline CDR1 and CDR2 sequences are SGHVS and FQNEAQ. The CDR3 spells CASSLGGPKGDTQYF. The CDR3 nucleotides are TGTGCCAGCAGCTTAGGAGGGCCGAAGGGAGATACGCAGTATTTT.

The J gene is TRBJ1-5, the V gene TRBV3-1 (or the pseudogene TRBV3-2); 7 nucleotides align to TRBD1. This CDR3 is built from 13 residues. J gave up 7 bases and V 0 bases, and 0 bases lay outside the gene matches. Germline assignment: CDR1 LGHDT and CDR2 YNNKEL (reference sequence). CDR3 region: CASSQDRGQPQHF. The CDR3 nucleotides read TGTGCCAGCAGCCAAGACAGGGGGCAGCCCCAGCATTTT.

The CDR3 DNA follows: TGTGCCAGCAGTTACTCGAGGGTGGGTAATTCACCCCTCCACTTT. Protein: CASSYSRVGNSPLHF. This rearrangement joins TRBV6-2 or TRBV6-3 to TRBJ1-6, with D hard to call. The CDR3 runs 15 residues. Trimming took 0 bases from V and 6 from J, leaving 9 bases between them. Germline V lookup: CDR1 MNHEY, CDR2 SVGEGT.

This rearrangement joins TRBV6-5 to TRBJ1-5, with D perhaps matching TRBD1 (6 bases). V was pared by 6 bases and J by 5 bases, with 8 bases between. CDR3 size: 12 residues. CDR1 and CDR2 (germline): MNHEY, SVGAGI. In DNA form, the CDR3 reads TGTGCCAGCAGACAGGGACATCAGCCCCAGCATTTT. Encoded protein: CASRQGHQPQHF.

V gene TRBV28 combines with J gene TRBJ1-1, with TRBD1 identical over 9 bases. Germline CDR1 MDHEN, CDR2 SYDVKM. J lost 0 bases, V lost 4 bases, and 3 bases had no gene match. This CDR3 contains 15 residues. In nucleotides, the CDR3 is TGTGCCAGCAGTTCCAGACAGGGGGTGAACACTGAAGCTTTCTTT. Translation gives CASSSRQGVNTEAFF.

The V call is TRBV9, the J call TRBJ1-1; no clear D. Germline V gene sequence: CDR1 SGDLS, CDR2 YYNGEE. The CDR3 length is 15 residues. The germline V and J ends were trimmed by 4 bases and 0 bases, with 13 bases remaining between them. The chain's CDR3 is CASSPPGSLNTEAFF. For the CDR3, the DNA is TGTGCCAGCAGCCCCCCGGGGAGCCTGAACACTGAAGCTTTCTTT.

This clone came up a few times. V usage is TRBV15 and J usage is TRBJ2-1, with D uncertain. This CDR3 comprises 19 residues. The germline gives CDR1 LNHNV, CDR2 YYDKDF (reference sequence). V was trimmed by 0 bases and J by 0 bases, leaving 18 bases between them. In DNA form, the CDR3 reads TGTGCCACCAGCAGAGATTCAGTATTAGCCACGAGCTCCTACAATGAGCAGTTCTTC. This gives the protein CATSRDSVLATSSYNEQFF.

The gene calls are TRBV4-3 and TRBJ1-3; no clear D. Germline values: CDR1 LGHNA, CDR2 YSLEER. The CDR3 consists of 13 residues. Trimming left V 2 bases short and J 1 base short, with 3 bases between. The DNA for the CDR3 is TGCGCCAGCAGCCAACAGTCTGGAAACACCATATATTTT. It translates to CASSQQSGNTIYF.

The chain is built from TRBV19 and TRBJ1-2, with 9 bases matching TRBD1. V lost 10 bases, J lost 4 bases, and 4 bases stayed unmatched. Germline V gene data show CDR1 as LNHDA and CDR2 as SQIVND (reference sequence). The length of the CDR3 is 12 residues. CDR3 sequence reads: CATGQGRYGYTF. Here the CDR3 DNA reads TGTGCCACAGGACAGGGGCGCTATGGCTACACCTTC.

CDR3 nucleotides: TGTGCCAGTAGGACAGGGGGCAGAAGCGGAACCTACGAGCAGTACTTC. It translates to CASRTGGRSGTYEQYF. This chain connects TRBV19 to TRBJ2-7; 10 positions match TRBD1. The junction had 10 bases not matched to a gene; V was cut back by 6 bases and J by 2 bases. The CDR3 covers 16 residues. Germline-derived CDR1 and CDR2 are LNHDA and SQIVND (reference sequence).

J is TRBJ1-1 and V is TRBV19; tentative D call: TRBD1 (5 bases). The CDR3 extends over 15 amino acids. V was cut by 2 bases and J by 3 bases, with 13 bases left in between. CDR1 LNHDA and CDR2 SQIVND come from the germline V gene (reference sequence). The CDR3 DNA follows: TGTGCCAGTAGTATATCTGGGGGGAGCCACACTGAAGCTTTCTTT. Amino acids: CASSISGGSHTEAFF.

The rearrangement joins TRBV5-4 to TRBJ1-4, with TRBD1 as a possible D gene (5 bases). This CDR3 spans 15 amino acids. V was clipped by 0 bases and J by 3 bases, with 9 bases between them. The germline V gene has CDR1 SGHNT and CDR2 YYREEE (reference sequence). In DNA, the CDR3 is TGTGCCAGCAGCTTGGAAGGGGCAGCTAATGAAAAACTGTTTTTT. Protein: CASSLEGAANEKLFF.

The chain uses TRBV5-1 and TRBJ2-3, with D possibly TRBD1 on 6 matching bases. The V gene lost 3 bases and the J gene lost 6 bases, with 14 bases spanning the gap. CDR1 SGHRS and CDR2 YFSETQ come from the germline V gene. This CDR3 contains 14 residues. For the CDR3, the DNA is TGCGCCAGCAGCTCGATATACAGGGCGGATACGCAGTATTTT. This codes for CASSSIYRADTQYF.

Only a few counts were recorded for this clone. The chain is built from TRBV5-3 and TRBJ1-6; the D gene is possibly TRBD1 (5 bases). TRBV5-3 counts as an open reading frame of uncertain function. The CDR3 sequence is 14 residues long. V was clipped by 0 bases and J by 9 bases, with 10 bases between them. CDR3 sequence (DNA): TGTGCCAGAAGCTTGGACCTCGGGGGTTCACCCCTCCACTTT. Translating it yields CARSLDLGGSPLHF.

The J gene is TRBJ2-3, the V gene TRBV19, with D possibly being TRBD2 (5 bases). Looked up from germline, CDR1 is LNHDA and CDR2 is SQIVND (reference sequence). This CDR3 spans 16 amino acids. Deletions cut 6 bases from V and 2 bases from J, with 18 bases between. The CDR3 here is CASSLRGPAFTDTQYF. In DNA form, the CDR3 reads TGTGCCAGTAGCTTACGCGGGCCCGCCTTCACAGATACGCAGTATTTT.

This clone was counted a single time. This rearrangement joins TRBV29-1 to TRBJ1-1; D is possibly TRBD1 (6 bases). Germline CDR1 SQVTM, CDR2 ANQGSEA. The CDR3 length is 13 residues. With 6 bases removed from V and 4 bases from J, the gap between germline ends came to 15 bases. The CDR3, as DNA: TGCAGCGTGGGGGCCCTTTCGGGCACTGAAGCTTTCTTT. It is translated as CSVGALSGTEAFF. The entire variable domain, with the rest obtained from reference TRBV29-1 and TRBJ1-1, is as follows: SAVISQKPSRDICQRGTSLTIQCQVDSQVTMMFWYRQQPGQSLTLIATANQGSEATYESGFVIDKFPISRPNLTFSTLTVSNMSPEDSSIYLCSVGALSGTEAFFGQGTRLTVV.

The chain is built from TRBV19 and TRBJ2-7; maybe TRBD2 (6 bases). V lost 4 bases and J 1 base, leaving 11 bases between the germline ends. This CDR3 region has 14 residues. Germline V gene lookup returns CDR1 LNHDA and CDR2 SQIVND (reference sequence). The CDR3 loop is CASSTRGLSYEQYF. CDR3 bases: TGTGCCAGTAGTACCCGGGGACTTTCCTACGAGCAGTACTTC.

Here the CDR3 reads CASSQRWASGVSFGTQYF. The CDR3 nucleotides are TGTGCCAGCAGCCAAAGGTGGGCTAGCGGGGTGTCCTTTGGGACGCAGTATTTT. The chain joins TRBV3-1 (or the pseudogene TRBV3-2) to TRBJ2-3; TRBD2 aligns across 9 bases. V trimming: 2 bases; J trimming: 9 bases; junction bases outside the gene matches: 18. CDR1 LGHDT and CDR2 YNNKEL come from the germline V gene (reference sequence). The CDR3 loop spans 18 amino acids.

Note on this clone: Germline is not matched at one junction end, which may reflect a read error. The CDR3 nucleotides read TGTGCCAGCAGTTTTGACGGGAGGTCTGAGGAGTTCTTC. Its protein is CASSFDGRSEEFF. The chain links TRBV12-3 or TRBV12-4 to TRBJ2-1; TRBD2 agrees at 7 bases. The CDR3 is 13 amino acids.

The genes are TRBV14 and TRBJ1-4, with D maybe TRBD1 (6 bases). Trimming left V 2 bases short and J 2 bases short, with 9 bases between. The germline CDR1 and CDR2 sequences are SGHDN and FVKESK. The CDR3 extends over 15 amino acids. The CDR3 sequence is CASSQFRGTNEKLFF. For the CDR3, the DNA is TGTGCCAGCAGCCAATTCAGGGGTACTAATGAAAAACTGTTTTTT.

For the CDR3, the DNA is TGTGCTAGTGGCAAGGGGACAGGGGCAGACACTGAAGCTTTCTTT. It codes for CASGKGTGADTEAFF. The V and J genes are TRBV12-5 and TRBJ1-1, with 10 bases lining up with TRBD1. This CDR3 is built from 15 residues. J gave up 3 bases and V 6 bases, and 7 bases lay outside the gene matches. Germline CDR1 is LGHNT and CDR2 is FRNRAP.

The chain joins TRBV19 to TRBJ1-1; TRBD1 matches at 8 bases. Germline CDR1 LNHDA, CDR2 SQIVND (reference sequence). Germline trimming cut 3 bases from V and 7 bases from J; bases unmatched to any gene: 7. The CDR3 is 14 amino acids. CDR3 sequence reads: CASSMFRGRDEAFF. The CDR3 DNA reads TGTGCCAGTAGTATGTTCAGGGGGCGAGATGAAGCTTTCTTT.